The sequence of this T cell receptor beta chain was determined in a study of T cell responses to AZD1222 COVID-19 vaccine. Study as a whole: Second-dose schedules of about 4 or about 12 weeks were combined.

The CDR3 has 15 residues. CDR1 and CDR2 from the germline V gene are SGHRS and YFSETQ. Losses at the gene ends were 4 bases for V and 4 bases for J; bases not matched to a gene: 9. The assay was immunoSEQ multiplex PCR, and TCRdb's table has in-frame clones only and misses some. This table holds 80,000 to 90,000 clones, approximately 90% found once. Study-level findings and limits: When two AZD1222 doses had been given, Spike-specific TCR breadth and depth rose. White British people made up most donors, females outnumbered males, and clonal diversity was possibly underestimated.

About this clone: What it recognizes is unknown.

This chain links TRBV5-1 with TRBJ1-1; 8 bases are a match to TRBD1. The sequences come from peripheral blood, collected on day 0 of AZD1222 vaccination. The TCR comes from an adult in good health. As DNA, the CDR3 is TGCGCCAGCAGCGCCTTACAGGGGGGAATCACTGAAGCTTTCTTT. Translated, it gives CASSALQGGITEAFF.